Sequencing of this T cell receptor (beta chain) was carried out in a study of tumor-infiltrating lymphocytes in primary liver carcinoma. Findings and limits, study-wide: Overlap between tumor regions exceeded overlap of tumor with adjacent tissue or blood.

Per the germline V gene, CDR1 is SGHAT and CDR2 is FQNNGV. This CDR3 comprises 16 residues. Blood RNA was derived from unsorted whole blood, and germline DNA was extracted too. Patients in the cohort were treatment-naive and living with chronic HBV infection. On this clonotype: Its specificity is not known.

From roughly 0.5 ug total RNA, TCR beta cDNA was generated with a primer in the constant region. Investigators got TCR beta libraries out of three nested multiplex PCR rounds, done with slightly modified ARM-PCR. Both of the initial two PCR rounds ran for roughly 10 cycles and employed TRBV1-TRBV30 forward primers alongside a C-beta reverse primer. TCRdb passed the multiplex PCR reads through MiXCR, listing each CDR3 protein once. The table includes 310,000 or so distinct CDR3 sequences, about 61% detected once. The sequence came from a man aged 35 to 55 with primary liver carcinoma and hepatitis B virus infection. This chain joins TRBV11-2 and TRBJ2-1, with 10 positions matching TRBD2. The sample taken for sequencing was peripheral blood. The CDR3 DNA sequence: TGTGAAAGCAGCTCCGTAGCGGGAGGTTATGGTAATGAGCAGTTCTTC. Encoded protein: CESSSVAGGYGNEQFF.